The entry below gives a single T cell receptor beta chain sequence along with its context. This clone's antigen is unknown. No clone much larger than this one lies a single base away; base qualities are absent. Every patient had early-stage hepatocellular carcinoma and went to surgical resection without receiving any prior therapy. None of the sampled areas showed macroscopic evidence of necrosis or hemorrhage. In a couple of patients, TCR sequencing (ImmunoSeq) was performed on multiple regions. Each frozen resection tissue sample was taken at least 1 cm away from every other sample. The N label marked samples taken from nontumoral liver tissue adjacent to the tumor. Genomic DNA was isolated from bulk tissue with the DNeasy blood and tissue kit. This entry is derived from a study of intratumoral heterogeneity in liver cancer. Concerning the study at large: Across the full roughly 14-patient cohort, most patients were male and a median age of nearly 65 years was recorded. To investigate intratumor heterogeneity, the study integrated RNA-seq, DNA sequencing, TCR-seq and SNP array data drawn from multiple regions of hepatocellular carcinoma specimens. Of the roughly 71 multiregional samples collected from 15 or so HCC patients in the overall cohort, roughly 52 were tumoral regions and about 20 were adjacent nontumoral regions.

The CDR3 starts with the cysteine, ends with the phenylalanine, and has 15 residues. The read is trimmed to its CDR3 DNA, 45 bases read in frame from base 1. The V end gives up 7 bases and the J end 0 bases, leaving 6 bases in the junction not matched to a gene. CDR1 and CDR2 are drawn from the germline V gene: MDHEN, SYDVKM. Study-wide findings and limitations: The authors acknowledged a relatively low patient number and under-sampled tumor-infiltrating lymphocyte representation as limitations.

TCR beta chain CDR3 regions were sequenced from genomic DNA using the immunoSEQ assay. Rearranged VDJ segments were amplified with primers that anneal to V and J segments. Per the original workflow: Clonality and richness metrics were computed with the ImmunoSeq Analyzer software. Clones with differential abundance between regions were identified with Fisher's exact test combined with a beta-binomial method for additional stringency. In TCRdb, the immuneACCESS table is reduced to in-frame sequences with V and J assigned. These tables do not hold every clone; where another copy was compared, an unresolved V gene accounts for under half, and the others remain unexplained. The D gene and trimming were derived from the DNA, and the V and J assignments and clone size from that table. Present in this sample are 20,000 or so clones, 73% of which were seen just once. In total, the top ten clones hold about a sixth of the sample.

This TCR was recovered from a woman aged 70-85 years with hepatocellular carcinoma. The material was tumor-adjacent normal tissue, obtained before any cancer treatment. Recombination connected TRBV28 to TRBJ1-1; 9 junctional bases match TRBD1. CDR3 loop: CASTDRGALNTEAFF. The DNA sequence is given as TGTGCCAGCACCGACAGGGGGGCATTGAACACTGAAGCTTTCTTT.